The T cell receptor beta chain under discussion was sequenced for a study of blood T cell repertoires in COVID-19. Whole-study context: PBMCs, B-cell-depleted T cells, or T cells provided the cDNA or gDNA that made up the material.

Assay: immunoSEQ multiplex PCR; the TCRdb copy retains only in-frame clones and omits some. The table includes about 380,000 clones, around 87% detected once. Germline V gene sequence: CDR1 MNHNY, CDR2 SVGAGI (reference sequence). The CDR3 sequence is 12 residues long. V lost 11 bases, J lost 2 bases, and 13 bases lay in between. This clone was seen once. Two negative PCRs, clearance, or symptom resolution characterized the recovered Cohort 3 donors. Sequencing was done on a sample of PBMCs or T cells enriched from blood (not recorded which). This clonotype was sampled from a man aged 30 to 45 who had recovered from COVID-19. V gene TRBV6-6 combines with J gene TRBJ2-7; a possible D gene is TRBD1 (5 bases). CDR3 DNA: TGTGCCGCCAAGGGGAATACCTACGAGCAGTACTTC. Its protein is CAAKGNTYEQYF.